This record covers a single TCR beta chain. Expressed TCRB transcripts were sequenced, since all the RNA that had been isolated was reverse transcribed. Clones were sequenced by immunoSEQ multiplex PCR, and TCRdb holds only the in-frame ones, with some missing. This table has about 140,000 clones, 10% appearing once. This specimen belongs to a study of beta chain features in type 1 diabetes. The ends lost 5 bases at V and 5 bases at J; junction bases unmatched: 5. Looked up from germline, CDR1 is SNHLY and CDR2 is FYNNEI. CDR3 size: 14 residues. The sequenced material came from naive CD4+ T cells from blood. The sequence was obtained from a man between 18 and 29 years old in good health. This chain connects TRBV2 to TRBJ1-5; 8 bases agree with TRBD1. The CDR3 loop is CASSRQGQYQPQHF. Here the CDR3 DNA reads TGTGCCAGCAGTCGACAGGGGCAGTATCAGCCCCAGCATTTT.